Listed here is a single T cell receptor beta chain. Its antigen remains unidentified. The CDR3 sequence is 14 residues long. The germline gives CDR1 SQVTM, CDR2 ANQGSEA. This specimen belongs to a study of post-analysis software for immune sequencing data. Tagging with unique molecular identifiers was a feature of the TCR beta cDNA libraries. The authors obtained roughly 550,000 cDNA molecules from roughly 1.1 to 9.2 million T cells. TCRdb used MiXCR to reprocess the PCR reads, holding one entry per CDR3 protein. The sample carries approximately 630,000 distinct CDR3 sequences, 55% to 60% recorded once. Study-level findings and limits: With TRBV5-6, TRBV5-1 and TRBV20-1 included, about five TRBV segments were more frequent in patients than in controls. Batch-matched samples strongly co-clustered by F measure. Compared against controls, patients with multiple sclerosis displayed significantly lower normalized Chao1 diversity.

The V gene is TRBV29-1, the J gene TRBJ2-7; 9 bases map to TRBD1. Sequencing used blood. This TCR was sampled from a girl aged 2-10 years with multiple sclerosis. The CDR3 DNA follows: TGCACCTGCTCCGGGACAGGGAGCTCCTACGAGCAGTACTTC. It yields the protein CTCSGTGSSYEQYF.